Described below is a single TCR beta chain sequence and its context. The template was RNA from unsorted bulk tissue. More than 3 cm separated this lung sample from the edge of the tumor. A modified ARM-PCR protocol with three rounds of nested PCR amplified TCRbeta. TCRdb used MiXCR to reprocess the multiplex PCR reads, holding one entry per CDR3 protein. The sample carries 55,000 to 65,000 distinct CDR3 sequences, 61% recorded once. Germline CDR1 reads SGHAT; CDR2 reads FQDESV (reference sequence). The CDR3 extends over 13 amino acids. J was trimmed by 8 bases and V by 8 bases; bases with no gene match: 7. These data are taken from a study of tumor and adjacent non-tumor tissue in lung cancer.

The specimen sequenced was distant non-tumor lung tissue. The TCR originated in a man aged 65-85 years with non-small cell lung cancer. The chain uses TRBV11-1 and TRBJ2-1; 9 bases align to TRBD1. CDR3 sequence: CASPRTGVDEQFF. In nucleotides, the CDR3 is TGTGCCAGCCCCCGGACAGGGGTGGATGAGCAGTTCTTC.